The clone carrying this TCR beta chain was picked up many times. TCRdb used MiXCR to reprocess the RACE reads, holding one entry per CDR3 protein. This sample carries some 400,000 distinct CDR3 sequences, 4.5% to 5.5% of them seen once, and the ten largest clones take around 2.6%. Germline-derived CDR1 and CDR2 are SGHTA and FQGNSA. V dropped 1 base and J dropped 7 bases, with 5 bases sitting between them. The CDR3 extends over 12 amino acids. This sample is drawn from a study of human T cells and chemical hapten exposure. Stated time point: pre-sensitization, week 0. Treatment meaning: therapeutic diphenylcyclopropenone sensitization with weekly scalp DPC.

The V call is TRBV7-2, the J call TRBJ2-1; D is unclear. This specimen consisted of whole blood, obtained in connection with sensitization to the hapten diphenylcyclopropenone (DPC). The receptor was isolated from a woman aged 45-65 years with alopecia areata. Some clones in this sample may be carry-over from other donors' samples. In DNA form, the CDR3 reads TGTGCCAGCAGCTTAGAGAGGAATGAGCAGTTCTTC. As protein: CASSLERNEQFF.